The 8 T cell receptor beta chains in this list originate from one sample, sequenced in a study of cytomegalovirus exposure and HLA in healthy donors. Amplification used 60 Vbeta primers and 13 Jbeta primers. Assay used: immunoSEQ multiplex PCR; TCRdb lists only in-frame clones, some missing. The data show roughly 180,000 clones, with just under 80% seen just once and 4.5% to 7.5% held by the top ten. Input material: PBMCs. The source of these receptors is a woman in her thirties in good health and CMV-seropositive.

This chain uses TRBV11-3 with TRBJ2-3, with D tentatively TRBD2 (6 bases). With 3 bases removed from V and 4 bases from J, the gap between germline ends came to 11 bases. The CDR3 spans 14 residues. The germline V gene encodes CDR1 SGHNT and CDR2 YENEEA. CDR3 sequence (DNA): TGTGCCAGCAGCTTTCATGGGGGGTCAGATACGCAGTATTTT. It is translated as CASSFHGGSDTQYF.

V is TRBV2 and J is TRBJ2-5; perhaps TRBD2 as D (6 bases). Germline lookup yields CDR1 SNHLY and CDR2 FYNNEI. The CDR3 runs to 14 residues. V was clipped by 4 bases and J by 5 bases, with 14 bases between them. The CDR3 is CASSVEGSRETQYF. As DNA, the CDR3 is TGTGCCAGCAGTGTGGAGGGGAGTAGGGAGACCCAGTACTTC.

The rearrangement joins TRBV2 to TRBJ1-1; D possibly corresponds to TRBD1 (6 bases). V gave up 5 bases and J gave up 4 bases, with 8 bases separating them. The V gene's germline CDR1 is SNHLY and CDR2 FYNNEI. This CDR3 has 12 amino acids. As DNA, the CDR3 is TGTGCCAGCAGTAACAGGGCCACTGAAGCTTTCTTT. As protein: CASSNRATEAFF.

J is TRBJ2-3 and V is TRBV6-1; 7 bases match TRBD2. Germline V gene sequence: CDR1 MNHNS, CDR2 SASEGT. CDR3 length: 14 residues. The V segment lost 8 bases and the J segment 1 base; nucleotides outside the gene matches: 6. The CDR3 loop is CASERDPGTDTQYF. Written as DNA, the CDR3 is TGTGCCAGCGAGCGGGATCCGGGCACAGATACGCAGTATTTT.

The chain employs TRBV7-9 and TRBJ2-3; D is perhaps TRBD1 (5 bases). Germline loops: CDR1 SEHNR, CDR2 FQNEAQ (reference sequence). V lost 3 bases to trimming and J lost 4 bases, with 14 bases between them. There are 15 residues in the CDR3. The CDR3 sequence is CASSLPGQGADTQYF. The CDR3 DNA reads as TGTGCCAGCAGCTTGCCTGGGCAGGGCGCAGATACGCAGTATTTT.

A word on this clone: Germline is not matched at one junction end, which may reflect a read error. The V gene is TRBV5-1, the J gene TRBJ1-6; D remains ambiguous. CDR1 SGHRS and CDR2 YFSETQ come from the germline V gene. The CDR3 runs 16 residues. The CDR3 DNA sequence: TGCGCCAGCAGCTTGGACGGTCGACAAATCAATTCATCCCTCCACTTT. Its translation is CASSLDGRQINSSLHF. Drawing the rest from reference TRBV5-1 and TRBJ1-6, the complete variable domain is KAGVTQTPRYLIKTRGQQVTLSCSPISGHRSVSWYQQTPGQGLQFLFEYFSETQRNKGNFPGRFSGRQFSNSRSEMNVSTLELGDSALYLCASSLDGRQINSSLHFGNGTRLTVT.

CDR3 nucleotides: TGTGCCAGTAGTATGGGACTCCTGAGCTCCTACGAGCAGTACTTC. It codes for CASSMGLLSSYEQYF. The chain couples TRBV19 to TRBJ2-7; tentatively, D is TRBD2 (6 bases). With 3 bases removed from V and 0 bases from J, the gap between germline ends came to 12 bases. This CDR3 region has 15 residues. Looked up from germline, CDR1 is LNHDA and CDR2 is SQIVND (reference sequence).

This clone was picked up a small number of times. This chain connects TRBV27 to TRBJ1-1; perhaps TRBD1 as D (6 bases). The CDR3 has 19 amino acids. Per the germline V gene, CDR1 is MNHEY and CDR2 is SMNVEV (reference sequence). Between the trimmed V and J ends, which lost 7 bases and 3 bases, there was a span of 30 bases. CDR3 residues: CASTRYRAGELMLDTEAFF. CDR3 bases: TGTGCCAGCACCCGTTACCGGGCAGGGGAGTTAATGTTGGACACTGAAGCTTTCTTT.